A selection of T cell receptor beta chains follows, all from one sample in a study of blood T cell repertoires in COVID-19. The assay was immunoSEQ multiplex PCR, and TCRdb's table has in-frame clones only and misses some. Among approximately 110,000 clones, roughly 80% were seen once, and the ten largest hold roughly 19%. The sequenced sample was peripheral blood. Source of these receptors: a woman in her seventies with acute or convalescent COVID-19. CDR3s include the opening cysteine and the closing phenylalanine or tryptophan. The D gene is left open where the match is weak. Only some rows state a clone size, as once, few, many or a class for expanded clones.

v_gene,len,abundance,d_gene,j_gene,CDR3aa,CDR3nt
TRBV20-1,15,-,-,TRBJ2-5,CSASWFGELQETQYF,TGCAGTGCTAGTTGGTTCGGGGAATTGCAAGAGACCCAGTACTTC
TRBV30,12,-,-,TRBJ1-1,CAWSARDTEAFF,TGTGCCTGGAGTGCCCGGGACACTGAAGCTTTCTTT
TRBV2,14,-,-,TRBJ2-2,CASNQGGNTGELFF,TGTGCCAGCAATCAGGGCGGGAACACCGGGGAGCTGTTTTTT
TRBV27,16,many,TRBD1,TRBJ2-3,CASRKGQGPRTDTQYF,TGTGCCAGCAGAAAGGGACAGGGACCGCGCACAGATACGCAGTATTTT
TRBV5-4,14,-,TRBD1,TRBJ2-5,CASSLTGGYETQYF,TGTGCCAGCAGCTTGACAGGGGGTTACGAGACCCAGTACTTC
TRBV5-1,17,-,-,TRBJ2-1,CASSPNGVGSSYNEQFF,TGCGCCAGCAGCCCGAATGGGGTAGGGAGCTCCTACAATGAGCAGTTCTTC
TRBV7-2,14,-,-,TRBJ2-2,CASSLPVFTGELFF,TGTGCCAGCAGCTTACCTGTATTCACCGGGGAGCTGTTTTTT
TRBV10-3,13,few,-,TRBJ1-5,CAISDDINQPQHF,TGTGCCATCAGTGACGACATTAATCAGCCCCAGCATTTT
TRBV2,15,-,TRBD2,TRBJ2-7,CASSEGVAGGYEQYF,TGTGCCAGCAGTGAAGGAGTAGCGGGGGGATACGAGCAGTACTTC
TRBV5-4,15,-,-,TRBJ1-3,CASSRDTFSGNTIYF,TGTGCCAGCAGCCGAGACACCTTCTCTGGAAACACCATATATTTT
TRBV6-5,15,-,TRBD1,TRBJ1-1,CASSFGQGARTEAFF,TGTGCCAGCAGTTTCGGACAGGGGGCGCGAACTGAAGCTTTCTTT
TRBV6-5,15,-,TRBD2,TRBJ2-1,CASSQTSGGAGEQFF,TGTGCCAGCAGTCAGACTAGCGGGGGGGCAGGGGAGCAGTTCTTC
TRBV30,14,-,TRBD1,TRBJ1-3,CAWSPTGYGNTIYF,TGTGCCTGGAGTCCGACAGGGTACGGAAACACCATATATTTT
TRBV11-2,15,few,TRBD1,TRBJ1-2,CASSLGSGTGSGYTF,TGTGCCAGCAGCTTAGGCTCCGGGACAGGGTCTGGCTACACCTTC
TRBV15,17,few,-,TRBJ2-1,CATSRGHVRGGDNEQFF,TGTGCCACCAGCAGGGGCCACGTGAGGGGGGGAGACAATGAGCAGTTCTTC
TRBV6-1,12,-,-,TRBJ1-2,CASSERGYGYTF,TGTGCCAGCAGTGAAAGGGGGTATGGCTACACCTTC
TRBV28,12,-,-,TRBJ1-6,CASGGNNSPLHF,TGTGCCAGCGGGGGGAATAATTCACCCCTCCACTTT
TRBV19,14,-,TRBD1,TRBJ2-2,CASSKTTGTGELFF,TGTGCCAGTAGTAAAACGACAGGGACCGGGGAGCTGTTTTTT
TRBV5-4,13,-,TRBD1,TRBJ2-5,CASTTGGAETQYF,TGTGCCAGCACAACAGGGGGCGCGGAGACCCAGTACTTC
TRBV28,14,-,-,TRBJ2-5,CASSFDKSSGTQYF,TGTGCCAGCAGTTTCGACAAATCGTCAGGGACCCAGTACTTC
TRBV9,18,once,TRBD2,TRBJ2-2,CASSRLTSGGAGTGELFF,TGTGCCAGCAGCCGATTGACTAGCGGGGGGGCGGGCACCGGGGAGCTGTTTTTT
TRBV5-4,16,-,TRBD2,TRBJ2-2,CASSSGLAGNTGELFF,TGTGCCAGCAGCTCTGGACTAGCGGGAAACACCGGGGAGCTGTTTTTT
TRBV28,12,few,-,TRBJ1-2,CASSSGTYGYTF,TGTGCCAGCAGTTCTGGGACATATGGCTACACCTTC
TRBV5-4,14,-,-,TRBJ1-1,CASSYGQKNTEAFF,TGTGCCAGCAGCTATGGACAGAAGAACACTGAAGCTTTCTTT
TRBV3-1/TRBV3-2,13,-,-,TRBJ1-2,CASSQDTSYGYTF,TGTGCCAGCAGCCAAGATACATCCTATGGCTACACCTTC
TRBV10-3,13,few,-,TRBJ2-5,CAIRDYTKETQYF,TGTGCCATCAGGGACTACACTAAAGAGACCCAGTACTTC
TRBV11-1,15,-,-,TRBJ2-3,CASSDTLGAANTQYF,TGTGCCAGCAGCGATACCTTGGGGGCGGCAAATACGCAGTATTTT
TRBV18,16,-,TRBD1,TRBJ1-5,CASSPQRDRVDQPQHF,TGTGCCAGCTCACCCCAAAGGGACAGGGTGGACCAGCCCCAGCATTTT
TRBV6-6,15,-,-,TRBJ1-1,CASSPRGPMNTEAFF,TGTGCCAGCAGCCCTAGGGGTCCGATGAACACTGAAGCTTTCTTT
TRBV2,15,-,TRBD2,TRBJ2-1,CASKGTSGPYNEQFF,TGTGCCAGCAAAGGGACTAGCGGGCCGTACAATGAGCAGTTCTTC
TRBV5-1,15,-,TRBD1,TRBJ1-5,CASSLGPQGDQPQHF,TGCGCCAGCAGCTTGGGTCCACAGGGGGACCAGCCCCAGCATTTT
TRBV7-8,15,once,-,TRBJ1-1,CASIPSGGGNTEAFF,TGTGCCAGCATCCCTAGTGGGGGCGGGAACACTGAAGCTTTCTTT
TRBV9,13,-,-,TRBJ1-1,CASSVEGTGLAFF,TGTGCCAGCAGCGTAGAGGGAACAGGGTTGGCTTTCTTT
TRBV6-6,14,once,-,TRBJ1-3,CASSYSSSGNTIYF,TGTGCCAGCAGTTACTCATCATCTGGAAACACCATATATTTT
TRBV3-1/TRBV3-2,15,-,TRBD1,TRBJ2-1,CASSHTWTGSDEQFF,TGTGCCAGCAGCCACACATGGACAGGGAGCGATGAGCAGTTCTTC
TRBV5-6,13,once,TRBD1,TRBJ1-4,CASSLQGTEKLFF,TGTGCCAGCAGCTTACAGGGGACAGAAAAACTGTTTTTT
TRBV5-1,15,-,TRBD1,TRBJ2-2,CASSYSTGATGELFF,TGCGCCAGCAGCTACTCGACAGGGGCGACCGGGGAGCTGTTTTTT
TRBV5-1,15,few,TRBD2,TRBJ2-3,CASSPGTSRTDTQYF,TGCGCCAGCAGCCCGGGGACTAGCCGAACAGATACGCAGTATTTT
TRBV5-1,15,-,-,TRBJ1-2,CASSLPGQGLHGYTF,TGCGCCAGCAGCTTGCCTGGGCAGGGTTTACATGGCTACACCTTC
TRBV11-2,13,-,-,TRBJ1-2,CASSPPWGGGYTF,TGTGCCAGCAGCCCCCCTTGGGGAGGTGGCTACACCTTC
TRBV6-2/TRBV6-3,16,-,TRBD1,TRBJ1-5,CASSYHRTGGNQPQHF,TGTGCCAGCAGTTACCACCGGACAGGGGGGAATCAGCCCCAGCATTTT
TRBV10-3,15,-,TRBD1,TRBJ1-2,CAISESLDRLNGYTF,TGTGCCATCAGTGAGTCGCTGGACAGGTTAAACGGCTACACCTTC
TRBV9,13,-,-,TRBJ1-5,CASSRSENQPQHF,TGTGCCAGCAGCCGTAGCGAAAATCAGCCCCAGCATTTT
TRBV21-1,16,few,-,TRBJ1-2,CASSPLGPLTNYGYTF,TGTGCCAGCTCTCCACTAGGGCCCCTGACTAACTATGGCTACACCTTC
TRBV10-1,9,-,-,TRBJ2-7,CATLCEQYF,TGCGCCACCCTGTGCGAGCAGTACTTC
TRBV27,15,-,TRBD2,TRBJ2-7,CASSSYPGGFYEQYF,TGTGCCAGCAGTTCTTATCCCGGGGGGTTCTACGAGCAGTACTTC